This T cell receptor beta chain was recorded in a study of tumor-infiltrating lymphocytes in primary liver carcinoma. This clonotype was recorded many times. Antigen specificity is unknown. From about 19-30 mg of unsorted bulk tissue, DNA and RNA were co-extracted together. Per tumor, sampling covered five separate regions. A constant-region primer primed TCR beta cDNA synthesis from 450 to 550 ng of total RNA. For TCR beta, libraries were produced by three nested multiplex PCR rounds using slightly modified ARM-PCR. Investigators reported that the first two PCR rounds, at roughly 11 cycles each, used TRBV1-TRBV30 forward primers with a C-beta reverse primer. TCRdb re-analysed the multiplex PCR reads in MiXCR, keeping a single row per CDR3 protein. This sample has about 100,000 distinct CDR3 sequences, with 55% to 75% found just once. Germline values: CDR1 SQVTM, CDR2 ANQGSEA. V dropped 5 bases and J dropped 2 bases, with 9 bases sitting between them. The CDR3 has 12 residues.

Study-level findings and limits: It was observed that only about 7.5-25% of the top clones appeared in every one of the five tumor regions.

The chain has TRBV29-1 and TRBJ1-1; D ambiguous. This clonotype originated in a woman aged 55-70 years with primary liver carcinoma and hepatitis B virus infection. Material: liver tumor tissue from sampling region 5. Subset indicated: tumor region T5, tumor centre. The CDR3 protein is CSVSPSNTEAFF. The CDR3 DNA is TGCAGCGTTAGCCCAAGTAACACTGAAGCTTTCTTT.